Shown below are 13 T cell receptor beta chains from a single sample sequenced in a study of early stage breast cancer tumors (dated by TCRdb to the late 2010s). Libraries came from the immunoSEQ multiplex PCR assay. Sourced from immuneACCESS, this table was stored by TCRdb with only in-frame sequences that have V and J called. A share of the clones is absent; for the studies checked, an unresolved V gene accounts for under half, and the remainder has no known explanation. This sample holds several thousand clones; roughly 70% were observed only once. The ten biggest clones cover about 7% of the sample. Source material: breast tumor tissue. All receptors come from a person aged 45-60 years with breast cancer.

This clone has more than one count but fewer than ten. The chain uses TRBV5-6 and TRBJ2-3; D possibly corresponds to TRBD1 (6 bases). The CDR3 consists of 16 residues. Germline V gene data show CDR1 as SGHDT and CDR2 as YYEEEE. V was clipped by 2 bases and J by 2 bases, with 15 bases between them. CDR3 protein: CASSFQTGSSTDTQYF. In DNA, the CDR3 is TGTGCCAGCAGCTTTCAGACAGGTTCATCCACAGATACGCAGTATTTT.

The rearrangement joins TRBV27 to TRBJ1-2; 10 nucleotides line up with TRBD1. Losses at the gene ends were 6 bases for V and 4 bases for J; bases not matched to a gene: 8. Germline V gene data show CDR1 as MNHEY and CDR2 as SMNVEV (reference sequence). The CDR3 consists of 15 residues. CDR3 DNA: TGTGCCAGCAGGGGCGGGACAGGGGACATCTATGGCTACACCTTC. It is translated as CASRGGTGDIYGYTF.

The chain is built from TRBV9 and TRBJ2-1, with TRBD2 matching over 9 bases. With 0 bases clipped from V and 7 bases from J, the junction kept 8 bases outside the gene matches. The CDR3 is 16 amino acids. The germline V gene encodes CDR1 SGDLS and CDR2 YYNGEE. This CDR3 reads CASSVGVAGVTNEQFF. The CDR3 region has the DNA TGTGCCAGCAGCGTAGGCGTAGCGGGAGTAACTAATGAGCAGTTCTTC.

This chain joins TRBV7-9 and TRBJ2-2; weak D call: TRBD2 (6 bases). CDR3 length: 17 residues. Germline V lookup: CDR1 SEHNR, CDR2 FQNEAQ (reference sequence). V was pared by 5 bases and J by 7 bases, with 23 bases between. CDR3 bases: TGTGCCAGCAGCCATGGGGGGTATTTTCTGACCCGCGGGGAGCTGTTTTTT. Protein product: CASSHGGYFLTRGELFF.

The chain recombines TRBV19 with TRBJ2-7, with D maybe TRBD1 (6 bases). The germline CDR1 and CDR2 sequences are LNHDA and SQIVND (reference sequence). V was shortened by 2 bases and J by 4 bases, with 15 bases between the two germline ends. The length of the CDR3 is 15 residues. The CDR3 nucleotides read TGTGCCAGTAGTATATCGCGGCAGGGGAGATACGAGCAGTACTTC. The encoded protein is CASSISRQGRYEQYF.

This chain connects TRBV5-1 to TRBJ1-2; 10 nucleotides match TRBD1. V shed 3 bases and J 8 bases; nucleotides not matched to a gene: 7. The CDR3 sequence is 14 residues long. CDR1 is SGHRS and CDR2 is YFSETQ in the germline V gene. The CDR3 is CASSWTGTGDGYTF. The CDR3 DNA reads TGCGCCAGCAGCTGGACCGGGACAGGGGACGGCTACACCTTC.

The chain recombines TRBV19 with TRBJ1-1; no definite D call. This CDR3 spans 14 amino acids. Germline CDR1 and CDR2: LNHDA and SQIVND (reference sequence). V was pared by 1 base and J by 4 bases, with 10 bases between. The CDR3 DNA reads TGTGCCAGTAGTATAGGGAGGGTGGGCACTGAAGCTTTCTTT. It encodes CASSIGRVGTEAFF. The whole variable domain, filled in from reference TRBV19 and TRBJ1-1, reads DGGITQSPKYLFRKEGQNVTLSCEQNLNHDAMYWYRQDPGQGLRLIYYSQIVNDFQKGDIAEGYSVSREKKESFPLTVTSAQKNPTAFYLCASSIGRVGTEAFFGQGTRLTVV.

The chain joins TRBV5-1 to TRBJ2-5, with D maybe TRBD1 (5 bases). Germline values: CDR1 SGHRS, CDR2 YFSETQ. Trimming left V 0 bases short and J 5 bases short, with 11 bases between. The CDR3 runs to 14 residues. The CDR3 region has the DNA TGCGCCAGCAGCTTGGCTTTGGCAGGGGAGACCCAGTACTTC. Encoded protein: CASSLALAGETQYF. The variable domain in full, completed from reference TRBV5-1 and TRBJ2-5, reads KAGVTQTPRYLIKTRGQQVTLSCSPISGHRSVSWYQQTPGQGLQFLFEYFSETQRNKGNFPGRFSGRQFSNSRSEMNVSTLELGDSALYLCASSLALAGETQYFGPGTRLLVL.

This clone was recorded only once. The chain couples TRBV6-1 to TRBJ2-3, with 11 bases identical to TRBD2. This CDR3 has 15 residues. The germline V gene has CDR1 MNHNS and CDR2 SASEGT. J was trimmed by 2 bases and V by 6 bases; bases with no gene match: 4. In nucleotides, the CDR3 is TGTGCCAGCAGCACTAGCGGGGGATACACAGATACGCAGTATTTT. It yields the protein CASSTSGGYTDTQYF.

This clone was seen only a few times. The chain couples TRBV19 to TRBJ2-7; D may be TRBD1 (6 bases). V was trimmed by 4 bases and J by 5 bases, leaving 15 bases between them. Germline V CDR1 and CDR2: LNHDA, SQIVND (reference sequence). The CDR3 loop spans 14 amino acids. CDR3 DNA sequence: TGTGCCAGTAGTACAACAGGGATTAGCCACGAGCAGTACTTC. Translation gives CASSTTGISHEQYF.

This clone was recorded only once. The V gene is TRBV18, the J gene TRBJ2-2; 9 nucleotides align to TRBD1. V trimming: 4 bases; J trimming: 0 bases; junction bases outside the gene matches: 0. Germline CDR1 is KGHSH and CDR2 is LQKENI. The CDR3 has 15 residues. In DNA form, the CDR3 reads TGTGCCAGCTCACGGGACAGGGCGAACACCGGGGAGCTGTTTTTT. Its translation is CASSRDRANTGELFF. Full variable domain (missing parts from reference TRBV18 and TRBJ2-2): NAGVMQNPRHLVRRRGQEARLRCSPMKGHSHVYWYRQLPEEGLKFMVYLQKENIIDESGMPKERFSAEFPKEGPSILRIQQVVRGDSAAYFCASSRDRANTGELFFGEGSRLTVL.

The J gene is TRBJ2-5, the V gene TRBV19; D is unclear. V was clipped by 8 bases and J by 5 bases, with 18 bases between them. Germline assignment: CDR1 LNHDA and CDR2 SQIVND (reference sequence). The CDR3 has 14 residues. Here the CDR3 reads CASPGPGSRETQYF. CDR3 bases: TGTGCCAGTCCCGGGCCGGGCTCCCGGGAGACCCAGTACTTC.

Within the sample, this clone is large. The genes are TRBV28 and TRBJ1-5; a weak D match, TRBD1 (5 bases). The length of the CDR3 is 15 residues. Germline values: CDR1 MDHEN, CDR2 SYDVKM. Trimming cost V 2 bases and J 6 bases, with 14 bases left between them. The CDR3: CASSLRGGVSQPQHF. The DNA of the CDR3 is TGTGCCAGCAGTTTACGTGGAGGGGTTAGTCAGCCCCAGCATTTT.